This T cell receptor (beta chain) was obtained from a study of Tregs in tolerant kidney transplant recipients. As regards this clone: Its cognate antigen is unknown.

Trimming removed 1 base at V and 6 bases at J, with 10 bases between. Germline-derived CDR1 and CDR2 are LNHNV and YYDKDF (reference sequence). This CDR3 is 14 amino acids long. General study results and limits: Activated donor B cell expansion appeared to reveal the most relevant donor-specific TCRbeta repertoire.

Here immunoSEQ multiplex PCR was the method, and the copy in TCRdb shows in-frame clones only, minus some. The sample has 46,000 or so clones; about 89% are singletons. Thawed PBMCs were FACS-sorted into unstimulated CD4+CD25+CD127- regulatory T cells, CD4+CD25- non-regulatory cells, CD4 and CD8 cells. Before regulatory T cell sorting, thawed PBMCs rested overnight at 37°C in roughly 200 IU/ml IL-2. This TCR derives from a human donor in good health. The specimen was Tregs from blood. The rearrangement links TRBV15 to TRBJ2-4; tentatively, D is TRBD1 or TRBD2 (5 bases each). The CDR3 DNA follows: TGTGCCACCAGCAGAGGTTCGGGGCCAAACATTCAGTACTTC. Protein product: CATSRGSGPNIQYF.